The 10 T cell receptor beta chains below were found in one sample sequenced in a study of T cells after yellow fever vaccination. TCRdb ran MiXCR on the 5' RACE reads and lists one entry per CDR3 protein. The profile shows under 150,000 distinct CDR3 sequences, 7% to 9% of them singletons. The material sequenced was CD4+ T cells sorted from PBMCs, taken 5 days after the yellow fever booster vaccination. Receptors originate from a man in his thirties or forties who received the YFV17D yellow fever vaccine.

This clonotype was picked up many times. The rearrangement joins TRBV7-2 to TRBJ2-4, with 7 nucleotides matching TRBD2. J gave up 7 bases and V 4 bases, and 13 bases lay outside the gene matches. The CDR3 loop spans 16 amino acids. Germline-derived CDR1 and CDR2 are SGHTA and FQGNSA. The CDR3, as DNA: TGTGCCAGCAGCTCGACGGGGGGTAACCTTAAGAACATTCAGTACTTC. Translation: CASSSTGGNLKNIQYF.

This clonotype was seen a handful of times. The chain carries TRBV6-1 and TRBJ2-5, with 14 bases matching TRBD2. CDR1 is MNHNS and CDR2 is SASEGT in the germline V gene. The junction had 7 bases not matched to a gene; V was cut back by 7 bases and J by 3 bases. The CDR3 is 16 residues long. The CDR3 region is CASTGLAGGSKETQYF. The CDR3 DNA is TGTGCCAGCACCGGACTAGCGGGAGGAAGTAAAGAGACCCAGTACTTC.

This clonotype was seen many times. CDR3 bases: TGCAGTGCGTCGACAACCTCAAACGGTTGGAGGGAGCTGTTTTTT. It codes for CSASTTSNGWRELFF. The V call is TRBV20-1, the J call TRBJ2-2; D uncertain. CDR3 length: 15 amino acids. The germline V and J ends were trimmed by 6 bases and 9 bases, with 23 bases remaining between them. Germline CDR1 is DFQATT and CDR2 is SNEGSKA (reference sequence).

This clonotype was counted many times. The genes are TRBV15 and TRBJ2-7, with 7 bases that match TRBD1. The CDR3 runs to 14 residues. Germline V gene data show CDR1 as LNHNV and CDR2 as YYDKDF (reference sequence). With V trimmed by 0 bases and J by 7 bases, 6 bases remained unmatched. CDR3 in DNA: TGTGCCACCAGCAGAGAGGACAGGCTAGGAGAGCAGTACTTC. Amino acid sequence: CATSREDRLGEQYF.

This clonotype was observed many times. This rearrangement joins TRBV20-1 to TRBJ2-5, with a possible D match to TRBD1 (7 bases). In germline, CDR1 is DFQATT, CDR2 SNEGSKA (reference sequence). This CDR3 has 13 amino acids. Trimming pared 2 bases from V and 9 bases from J, leaving 16 bases between. The CDR3 sequence: CSARSSARGAQYF. The CDR3 nucleotides are TGCAGTGCTAGATCCTCAGCCAGGGGGGCCCAGTACTTC.

This clonotype was observed at least ten times. The J gene is TRBJ2-5, the V gene TRBV5-1; perhaps TRBD2 as D (5 bases). This CDR3 is 14 amino acids long. V was clipped by 0 bases and J by 3 bases, with 9 bases between them. Germline CDR1 and CDR2: SGHRS and YFSETQ. The CDR3: CASSLAGLKETQYF. The CDR3, as DNA: TGCGCCAGCAGCTTGGCCGGACTCAAAGAGACCCAGTACTTC.

There are many counts of this clonotype. This rearrangement joins TRBV6-5 to TRBJ2-2; 11 bases align to TRBD2. Losses at the gene ends were 2 bases for V and 2 bases for J; bases not matched to a gene: 10. CDR3 length: 19 residues. The germline V gene has CDR1 MNHEY and CDR2 SVGAGI. In nucleotides, the CDR3 is TGTGCCAGCAGTTACCGTCCCATAGCGGGAGGGCCTAACACCGGGGAGCTGTTTTTT. Protein: CASSYRPIAGGPNTGELFF.

This clonotype appeared many times. This chain links TRBV15 with TRBJ2-3; possible D gene TRBD2, 6 bases. V was pared by 3 bases and J by 3 bases, with 22 bases between. CDR1 is LNHNV, CDR2 YYDKDF, per germline (reference sequence). The CDR3 is 18 amino acids. The CDR3 here is CATSSPGFPGLGTDTQYF. The CDR3 DNA follows: TGTGCCACCAGCAGCCCAGGATTCCCGGGACTGGGGACAGATACGCAGTATTTT.

This clonotype appeared many times. The chain employs TRBV6-2 or TRBV6-3 and TRBJ2-7; possibly TRBD1 or TRBD2 for D (5 bases each). V lost 0 bases and J lost 4, with 10 bases in between. Germline V gives CDR1 MNHEY, CDR2 SVGEGT. The CDR3 is made up of 14 amino acids. CDR3: CASSYSGRVYEQYF. CDR3 nucleotides: TGTGCCAGCAGTTACTCGGGACGGGTTTACGAGCAGTACTTC.

This clonotype was observed a few times. The V call is TRBV19, the J call TRBJ1-1; 9 nucleotides agree with TRBD1. J was trimmed by 0 bases and V by 5 bases; bases with no gene match: 16. Germline CDR1 LNHDA, CDR2 SQIVND (reference sequence). This CDR3 region has 19 residues. The CDR3 sequence is CASSDRSGTGKAMNTEAFF. The CDR3 region has the DNA TGTGCCAGTAGTGACCGCTCCGGGACAGGGAAAGCCATGAACACTGAAGCTTTCTTT.